These T cell receptor beta chains were read from a single sample in a study of T cell changes during pregnancy in multiple sclerosis. Method: immunoSEQ multiplex PCR; TCRdb's copy keeps in-frame clones and lacks some. The data show approximately 35,000 clones, about nine tenths seen once. This specimen was CD4+ T cells from peripheral blood mononuclear cells, taken in the third trimester of pregnancy. All receptors derive from a female donor in good health, enrolled as a control in a pregnancy study. Both conserved end residues are part of each CDR3. A D gene is named only where the DNA matches it firmly. Clone sizes are given selectively: once, few, many, or a class where the clone is expanded.

J gene: TRBJ2-5; D gene: TRBD2; V gene: TRBV5-1; clone size: NA; CDR3 protein: CASSPGTKPLETQYF; CDR3 DNA: TGCGCCAGCAGCCCCGGGACTAAGCCCTTGGAGACCCAGTACTTC
J gene: TRBJ2-7; D gene: NA; V gene: TRBV25-1; clone size: NA; CDR3 protein: CASSEYGSSYEQYF; CDR3 DNA: TGTGCCAGCAGTGAATACGGGAGCTCCTACGAGCAGTACTTC
J gene: TRBJ1-3; D gene: TRBD1; V gene: TRBV9; clone size: NA; CDR3 protein: CASSTRTGNSGNTIYF; CDR3 DNA: TGTGCCAGCAGCACCCGGACAGGAAACTCTGGAAACACCATATATTTT
J gene: TRBJ1-5; D gene: TRBD1; V gene: TRBV28; clone size: NA; CDR3 protein: CASSFPPTGGLRGSSNQPQHF; CDR3 DNA: TGTGCCAGCAGTTTTCCTCCGACAGGGGGCCTTCGCGGGTCTAGCAATCAGCCCCAGCATTTT
J gene: TRBJ1-2; D gene: NA; V gene: TRBV11-2; clone size: NA; CDR3 protein: CASSYDRANYGYTF; CDR3 DNA: TGTGCCAGCAGCTATGACAGAGCTAACTATGGCTACACCTTC
J gene: TRBJ2-1; D gene: TRBD1; V gene: TRBV6-5; clone size: NA; CDR3 protein: CASSDPRGRWEQFF; CDR3 DNA: TGTGCCAGCAGCGATCCCAGGGGGCGGTGGGAGCAGTTCTTC
J gene: TRBJ2-6; D gene: NA; V gene: TRBV5-1; clone size: NA; CDR3 protein: CASKNGYSGANVLTF; CDR3 DNA: TGCGCCAGCAAGAACGGTTACTCTGGGGCCAACGTCCTGACTTTC
J gene: TRBJ1-1; D gene: NA; V gene: TRBV12-5; clone size: once; CDR3 protein: CASGPGGPEAFF; CDR3 DNA: TGTGCTAGTGGCCCCGGCGGGCCCGAAGCTTTCTTT
J gene: TRBJ2-7; D gene: TRBD1; V gene: TRBV6-5; clone size: NA; CDR3 protein: CASSDLTGVGEQYF; CDR3 DNA: TGTGCCAGCAGCGATCTGACAGGGGTCGGCGAGCAGTACTTC
J gene: TRBJ1-6; D gene: NA; V gene: TRBV6-4; clone size: NA; CDR3 protein: CASSPEQHDDSPLHF; CDR3 DNA: TGTGCCAGCAGTCCGGAGCAGCACGACGATTCACCCCTCCACTTT
J gene: TRBJ2-1; D gene: NA; V gene: TRBV5-1; clone size: NA; CDR3 protein: CASSLVAGLGYNEQFF; CDR3 DNA: TGCGCCAGCAGCTTGGTGGCGGGGTTAGGTTACAATGAGCAGTTCTTC
J gene: TRBJ1-1; D gene: NA; V gene: TRBV7-8; clone size: few; CDR3 protein: CASSLTGGTEAFF; CDR3 DNA: TGTGCCAGCAGCCTCACGGGAGGGACTGAAGCTTTCTTT
J gene: TRBJ2-3; D gene: TRBD2; V gene: TRBV6-1; clone size: NA; CDR3 protein: CASSEWTSVPDTQYF; CDR3 DNA: TGTGCCAGCAGTGAATGGACTAGTGTACCAGATACGCAGTATTTT
J gene: TRBJ2-7; D gene: TRBD1; V gene: TRBV6-5; clone size: NA; CDR3 protein: CASRLSDRGPYEQYF; CDR3 DNA: TGTGCCAGCAGGCTCTCTGACAGGGGGCCCTACGAGCAGTACTTC
J gene: TRBJ2-7; D gene: TRBD2; V gene: TRBV7-9; clone size: NA; CDR3 protein: CASSLEVAGDYEQYF; CDR3 DNA: TGTGCCAGCAGCTTAGAGGTAGCGGGGGACTACGAGCAGTACTTC
J gene: TRBJ1-1; D gene: TRBD1; V gene: TRBV7-9; clone size: NA; CDR3 protein: CASSPEAIRTGVAFF; CDR3 DNA: TGTGCCAGCAGCCCCGAAGCGATCCGGACAGGGGTTGCTTTCTTT
J gene: TRBJ1-1; D gene: NA; V gene: TRBV5-1; clone size: NA; CDR3 protein: CASSQLTGMNTEAFF; CDR3 DNA: TGCGCCAGCAGCCAGCTGACAGGCATGAACACTGAAGCTTTCTTT
J gene: TRBJ1-6; D gene: NA; V gene: TRBV30; clone size: once; CDR3 protein: CAWSVKRVYNSPLHF; CDR3 DNA: TGTGCCTGGAGTGTAAAGCGAGTCTATAATTCACCCCTCCACTTT
J gene: TRBJ2-3; D gene: NA; V gene: TRBV9; clone size: once; CDR3 protein: CASSVGAALTDTQYF; CDR3 DNA: TGTGCCAGCAGCGTCGGCGCGGCCCTAACAGATACGCAGTATTTT
J gene: TRBJ1-1; D gene: NA; V gene: TRBV18; clone size: NA; CDR3 protein: CASSLSENTEAFF; CDR3 DNA: TGTGCCAGCTCATTATCAGAGAACACTGAAGCTTTCTTT
J gene: TRBJ2-5; D gene: TRBD2; V gene: TRBV5-1; clone size: once; CDR3 protein: CASSGLAGQETQYF; CDR3 DNA: TGCGCCAGCAGCGGACTAGCGGGCCAAGAGACCCAGTACTTC
J gene: TRBJ2-5; D gene: TRBD2; V gene: TRBV30; clone size: NA; CDR3 protein: CAWTLGLAGEETQYF; CDR3 DNA: TGTGCCTGGACCCTGGGACTAGCGGGTGAAGAGACCCAGTACTTC
J gene: TRBJ2-1; D gene: NA; V gene: TRBV19; clone size: NA; CDR3 protein: CASSKLVGSVNEQFF; CDR3 DNA: TGTGCCAGTAGTAAACTAGTTGGTTCGGTCAATGAGCAGTTCTTC
J gene: TRBJ2-3; D gene: TRBD2; V gene: TRBV5-1; clone size: NA; CDR3 protein: CASRPRGGITDTQYF; CDR3 DNA: TGCGCCAGCAGACCCCGGGGGGGCATCACAGATACGCAGTATTTT
J gene: TRBJ2-3; D gene: TRBD2; V gene: TRBV7-8; clone size: NA; CDR3 protein: CASSSQTSGSTDTQYF; CDR3 DNA: TGTGCCAGCAGCTCCCAGACTAGCGGGAGCACAGATACGCAGTATTTT
J gene: TRBJ1-1; D gene: TRBD1; V gene: TRBV4-2; clone size: NA; CDR3 protein: CASRYYRGRTEAFF; CDR3 DNA: TGTGCCAGCCGATATTACAGGGGGCGCACTGAAGCTTTCTTT
J gene: TRBJ1-2; D gene: TRBD1; V gene: TRBV15; clone size: NA; CDR3 protein: CATSRGQALGGYTF; CDR3 DNA: TGTGCCACCAGCAGGGGACAGGCCTTAGGAGGCTACACCTTC
J gene: TRBJ2-2; D gene: NA; V gene: TRBV9; clone size: NA; CDR3 protein: CASSVLASPGELFF; CDR3 DNA: TGTGCCAGCAGCGTTCTAGCGAGCCCCGGGGAGCTGTTTTTT
J gene: TRBJ2-6; D gene: TRBD1; V gene: TRBV7-9; clone size: NA; CDR3 protein: CANPGQGRLANVLTF; CDR3 DNA: TGTGCCAACCCGGGACAGGGAAGATTGGCCAACGTCCTGACTTTC
J gene: TRBJ2-2; D gene: TRBD1; V gene: TRBV27; clone size: NA; CDR3 protein: CASTNWDRVPGELFF; CDR3 DNA: TGTGCCAGCACAAATTGGGACAGGGTCCCCGGGGAGCTGTTTTTT
J gene: TRBJ2-3; D gene: NA; V gene: TRBV5-4; clone size: NA; CDR3 protein: CASSSALGDTQYF; CDR3 DNA: TGTGCCAGCAGCTCGGCCTTGGGCGATACGCAGTATTTT
J gene: TRBJ2-7; D gene: TRBD1; V gene: TRBV7-3; clone size: NA; CDR3 protein: CASSPGTGNYEQYF; CDR3 DNA: TGTGCCAGCAGCCCCGGGACAGGAAACTACGAGCAGTACTTC
J gene: TRBJ1-4; D gene: NA; V gene: TRBV14; clone size: NA; CDR3 protein: CASSLTGFLGEKLFF; CDR3 DNA: TGTGCCAGCAGCCTTACAGGTTTTTTGGGGGAAAAACTGTTTTTT
J gene: TRBJ2-7; D gene: TRBD1; V gene: TRBV6-1; clone size: NA; CDR3 protein: CASSAGQGFYEQYF; CDR3 DNA: TGTGCCAGCAGTGCGGGACAGGGTTTCTACGAGCAGTACTTC
J gene: TRBJ1-3; D gene: TRBD1; V gene: TRBV19; clone size: NA; CDR3 protein: CASIPPGTGYGNTIYF; CDR3 DNA: TGTGCCAGTATTCCACCCGGGACAGGGTACGGAAACACCATATATTTT
J gene: TRBJ2-5; D gene: TRBD2; V gene: TRBV19; clone size: NA; CDR3 protein: CASRASGVETQYF; CDR3 DNA: TGTGCCAGTCGGGCTAGCGGGGTAGAGACCCAGTACTTC
J gene: TRBJ1-4; D gene: TRBD1; V gene: TRBV4-1; clone size: NA; CDR3 protein: CASSHRGLKGEKLFF; CDR3 DNA: TGCGCCAGCAGCCACAGGGGGCTGAAAGGTGAAAAACTGTTTTTT
J gene: TRBJ2-7; D gene: TRBD2; V gene: TRBV6-5; clone size: NA; CDR3 protein: CASSRGGAFYEQYF; CDR3 DNA: TGTGCCAGCAGCCGCGGGGGGGCCTTCTACGAGCAGTACTTC
J gene: TRBJ2-6; D gene: NA; V gene: TRBV29-1; clone size: NA; CDR3 protein: CSVGGSASSGANVLTF; CDR3 DNA: TGCAGCGTTGGAGGCAGCGCTTCCTCTGGGGCCAACGTCCTGACTTTC
J gene: TRBJ2-1; D gene: TRBD2; V gene: TRBV5-6; clone size: NA; CDR3 protein: CASSTGTSGSSYNEQFF; CDR3 DNA: TGTGCCAGCAGCACCGGGACTAGCGGGAGCTCCTACAATGAGCAGTTCTTC
J gene: TRBJ2-7; D gene: NA; V gene: TRBV9; clone size: NA; CDR3 protein: CASSVAGQTNYEQYF; CDR3 DNA: TGTGCCAGCAGCGTAGCGGGACAAACAAACTACGAGCAGTACTTC
J gene: TRBJ2-2; D gene: TRBD2; V gene: TRBV6-4; clone size: NA; CDR3 protein: CASSASGSTGELFF; CDR3 DNA: TGTGCCAGCAGTGCTAGCGGGAGCACCGGGGAGCTGTTTTTT
J gene: TRBJ2-3; D gene: NA; V gene: TRBV5-1; clone size: NA; CDR3 protein: CASSLGAIRTDTQYF; CDR3 DNA: TGCGCCAGCAGCTTGGGGGCAATACGCACAGATACGCAGTATTTT
J gene: TRBJ2-7; D gene: TRBD2; V gene: TRBV27; clone size: NA; CDR3 protein: CASSLRLAGFVEQYF; CDR3 DNA: TGTGCCAGCAGTTTACGACTAGCGGGATTCGTAGAGCAGTACTTC
J gene: TRBJ1-2; D gene: NA; V gene: TRBV14; clone size: NA; CDR3 protein: CASSPLGSNYGYTF; CDR3 DNA: TGTGCCAGCAGCCCCCTGGGCAGTAACTATGGCTACACCTTC
J gene: TRBJ1-1; D gene: NA; V gene: TRBV4-3; clone size: NA; CDR3 protein: CASSQGLGGKAFF; CDR3 DNA: TGCGCCAGCAGCCAAGGACTGGGGGGGAAGGCTTTCTTT
J gene: TRBJ2-5; D gene: TRBD1; V gene: TRBV13; clone size: NA; CDR3 protein: CASSLAGTGVETQYF; CDR3 DNA: TGTGCCAGCAGCTTAGCCGGGACAGGGGTAGAGACCCAGTACTTC
J gene: TRBJ2-5; D gene: TRBD1; V gene: TRBV19; clone size: NA; CDR3 protein: CARPNRGPQETQYF; CDR3 DNA: TGTGCCAGGCCAAACAGGGGGCCTCAAGAGACCCAGTACTTC
J gene: TRBJ2-3; D gene: TRBD2; V gene: TRBV7-3; clone size: NA; CDR3 protein: CASSLAGDPTDTQYF; CDR3 DNA: TGTGCCAGCAGCTTGGCGGGAGACCCCACAGATACGCAGTATTTT
J gene: TRBJ2-1; D gene: TRBD1; V gene: TRBV4-1; clone size: NA; CDR3 protein: CASSQLGTAADEQFF; CDR3 DNA: TGCGCCAGCAGCCAACTCGGGACAGCGGCCGATGAGCAGTTCTTC
J gene: TRBJ2-1; D gene: TRBD2; V gene: TRBV9; clone size: NA; CDR3 protein: CASSVASGRAVEDNEQFF; CDR3 DNA: TGTGCCAGCAGCGTAGCTAGCGGGAGGGCCGTTGAAGACAATGAGCAGTTCTTC
J gene: TRBJ2-7; D gene: NA; V gene: TRBV27; clone size: NA; CDR3 protein: CASSREIRGVEQYF; CDR3 DNA: TGTGCCAGCAGTAGGGAGATCCGTGGGGTCGAGCAGTACTTC